This T cell receptor (beta chain) appears in the sequencing data of a study of OX40 agonist ivuxolimab in advanced cancers. For the study in its entirety: Ivuxolimab was a fully human IgG2 agonistic monoclonal antibody targeting the costimulatory receptor OX40 (CD134). Intravenous ivuxolimab was administered to patients every 2 weeks at six dose levels: 0.01, 0.1, 0.3, 1.5, 3 and 10 mg/kg. Of the roughly 51 patients in dose escalation, about 20 had hepatocellular carcinoma, some 15 had melanoma, 9 had renal cell carcinoma and 9 had head and neck cancer. A male proportion of almost 85% and a mean age of 60 years, ranging from about 20 to 85, were recorded for the dose-escalation cohort. Patients were allowed to have had prior anti-PD-1, anti-PD-L1 or anti-CTLA-4 therapy, and 40% of the dose-escalation patients had been treated with checkpoint inhibitors. Partial responses occurred in three dose-escalation patients, of whom one had hepatocellular carcinoma and two had cutaneous melanoma. The purpose of peripheral TCRbeta sequencing was to test whether ivuxolimab changed TCR sequence diversity and led to clonal T-cell expansion. The paper reports the monotherapy dose-escalation portion (N of about 54 patients) of the phase I ivuxolimab trial. Here is what the overall study found, with its caveats: Which antigens the clonally expanded peripheral T cells were specific for was not determined. Clonal expansion of both CD4+ and CD8+ blood T cells was observed from baseline to week 6 at doses 0.1 to 3.0 mg/kg. In partial responders in the 0.1-3.0 mg/kg groups, normalized peripheral clonal expansion was found to be among the lowest, especially among CD8+ T cells. On average, CD8+ T cells showed more expanded clones than CD4+ T cells after ivuxolimab. Low levels of normalized T-cell clonal expansion were also seen in some patients who did not respond.

Relative to germline, V is 0 bases shorter and J is 8 bases shorter, with 16 bases between their ends. Reading the germline V gene gives CDR1 SQVTM and CDR2 ANQGSEA. The CDR3 runs 14 residues from the cysteine to the phenylalanine. This entry keeps only the CDR3 DNA: 42 bases, framed from base 1. As for this clone: It has no known antigen specificity. It has no much larger one-base neighbor in the sample; base qualities were not kept.

For sequencing of the TCRbeta CDR3 region, genomic DNA was extracted from the sorted cells. The immunoSEQ Assay was used to sequence the TCRbeta CDR3 regions. Drawn from immuneACCESS, this table holds only the in-frame rearrangements with V and J called that TCRdb kept. Clones are partly lost; checked studies trace under half to an unresolved V gene and leave the rest unexplained. Present in this sample are tens of thousands of clones, 88% of which were seen just once. About 0.45% of the sample belongs to the ten largest clones. Patients with autoimmune disease history or receiving systemic immunosuppression were excluded from the trial. Peripheral blood for TCR sequencing was collected from all dose cohorts at baseline, on cycle 4 day 1, and on cycle 7 day 1. The samples were taken from a phase I, first-in-human, multicenter, open-label dose-escalation trial of ivuxolimab. Adults with locally advanced or metastatic melanoma, renal cell carcinoma, hepatocellular carcinoma or head and neck squamous cell carcinoma were enrolled in the trial. Before TCR sequencing, CD4+ and CD8+ T cells were separately sorted from peripheral blood.

The sequence joins TRBV29-1 to TRBJ2-5, with no confidently assigned D gene. The receptor's source is an adult with an advanced solid tumor such as melanoma, head and neck, liver or kidney cancer. This specimen consisted of CD4+ or CD8+ T cells sorted from blood, obtained in a trial of the OX40 agonist ivuxolimab. DNA sequence: TGCAGCGTTGAAGAATTCGGAGTCGAGGACACCCAGTACTTC. Translated, it gives CSVEEFGVEDTQYF.